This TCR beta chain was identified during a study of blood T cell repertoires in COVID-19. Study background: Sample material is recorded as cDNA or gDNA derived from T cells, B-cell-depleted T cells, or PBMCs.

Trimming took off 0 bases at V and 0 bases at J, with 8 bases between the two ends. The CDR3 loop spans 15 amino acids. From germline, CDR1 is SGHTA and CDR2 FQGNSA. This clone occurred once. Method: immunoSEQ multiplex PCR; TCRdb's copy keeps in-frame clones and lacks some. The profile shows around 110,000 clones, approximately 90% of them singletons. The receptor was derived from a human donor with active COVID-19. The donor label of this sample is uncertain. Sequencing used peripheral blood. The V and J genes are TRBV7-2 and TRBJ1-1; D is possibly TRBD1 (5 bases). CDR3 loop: CASSLAEGMNTEAFF. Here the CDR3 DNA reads TGTGCCAGCAGCTTAGCGGAGGGGATGAACACTGAAGCTTTCTTT.